The entry that follows covers one T cell receptor (beta chain) sequence. Antigen specificity is unknown. CDR3 length equals 15 residues. The germline gives CDR1 LGHNA, CDR2 YSLEER. Trimming stripped 1 base from V and 4 bases from J, with 13 bases between. Naive CD8 cells lacked CD45RO, underwent positive selection for CCR7 and left out terminally differentiated effector memory CD45RA+ cells. This record belongs to a study of shared clonotypes between healthy human individuals. Findings of the study overall: With few donors, the genetic and exposure-history diversity represented was limited.

The protocol was immunoSEQ multiplex PCR, while the TCRdb copy is restricted to in-frame clones and leaves out a portion. Here the sample spans about 2 million clones, roughly 94% being singletons. V usage is TRBV4-3 and J usage is TRBJ1-1; tentative D call: TRBD1 (5 bases). Sequenced material: naive CD8+ T cells sorted from blood. This TCR was sampled from a young man in good health. This chain's CDR3 is CASSQVLGGSTEAFF. In DNA form, the CDR3 reads TGCGCCAGCAGCCAAGTCTTGGGGGGGAGCACTGAAGCTTTCTTT.